This T cell receptor beta chain was sequenced during a study of technical replicates of blood from several donors. The CDR3 totals 15 residues. The junction had 8 bases not matched to a gene; V was cut back by 2 bases and J by 9 bases. Germline CDR1 is MGHDK and CDR2 is SYGVNS. Sequenced by immunoSEQ multiplex PCR; TCRdb stores in-frame clones only, minus some. Of about 71,000 clones listed, 92% were seen once; the top ten hold around 0.37%. This clone was seen only once. V usage is TRBV25-1 and J usage is TRBJ2-1, with 9 bases aligning to TRBD2. The source is a human donor in good health. Specimen: T cells isolated from PBMCs. The CDR3 sequence is CASSEMPSGKGEQFF. DNA for the CDR3: TGTGCCAGCAGTGAAATGCCTAGCGGGAAGGGTGAGCAGTTCTTC.